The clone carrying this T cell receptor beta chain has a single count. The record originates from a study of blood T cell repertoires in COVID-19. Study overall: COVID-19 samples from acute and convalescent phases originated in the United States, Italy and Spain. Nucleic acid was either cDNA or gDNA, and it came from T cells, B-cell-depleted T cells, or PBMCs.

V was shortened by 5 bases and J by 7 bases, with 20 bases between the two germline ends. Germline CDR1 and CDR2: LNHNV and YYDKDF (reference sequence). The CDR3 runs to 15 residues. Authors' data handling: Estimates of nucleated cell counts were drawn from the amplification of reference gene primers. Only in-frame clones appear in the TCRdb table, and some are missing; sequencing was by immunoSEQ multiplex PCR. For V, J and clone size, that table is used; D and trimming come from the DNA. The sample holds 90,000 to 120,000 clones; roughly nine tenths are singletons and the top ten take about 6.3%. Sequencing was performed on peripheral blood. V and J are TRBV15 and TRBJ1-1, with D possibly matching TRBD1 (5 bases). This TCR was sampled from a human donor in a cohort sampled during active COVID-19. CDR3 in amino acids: CATSPRSGASGEAFF. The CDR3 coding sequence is TGTGCCACCAGCCCGCGGAGTGGGGCCAGTGGTGAAGCTTTCTTT.